These 9 T cell receptor beta chains were sequenced from one sample in a study of PD-L1 blockade in urothelial cancer. Clones were sequenced by immunoSEQ multiplex PCR, and TCRdb holds only the in-frame ones, with some missing. The sample holds tens of thousands of clones, 84% seen once. The time point: pretreatment peripheral blood. Sample: PBMCs, taken around atezolizumab (anti-PD-L1) treatment. The receptors come from a man aged 55 to 69 with urothelial cancer.

Of note for this clone: Other DNA sequences within the sample encode an identical CDR3. The J gene is TRBJ1-2, the V gene TRBV6-5; perhaps TRBD1 as D (5 bases). CDR3 length equals 15 residues. Between the trimmed V and J ends, which lost 3 bases and 2 bases, there was a span of 13 bases. The germline CDR1 and CDR2 sequences are MNHEY and SVGAGI. CDR3 sequence: CASSYSSGGNYGYTF. Here the CDR3 DNA reads TGTGCCAGCAGTTATTCCTCGGGGGGGAACTATGGCTACACCTTC.

The J gene is TRBJ2-2, the V gene TRBV5-1; D unresolved. Germline loops: CDR1 SGHRS, CDR2 YFSETQ. V was clipped by 0 bases and J by 4 bases, with 7 bases between them. This CDR3 contains 14 residues. CDR3 in amino acids: CASSLEAPTGELFF. The CDR3 region has the DNA TGCGCCAGCAGCTTGGAAGCTCCCACCGGGGAGCTGTTTTTT. Filled out from reference TRBV5-1 and TRBJ2-2, the complete variable domain reads KAGVTQTPRYLIKTRGQQVTLSCSPISGHRSVSWYQQTPGQGLQFLFEYFSETQRNKGNFPGRFSGRQFSNSRSEMNVSTLELGDSALYLCASSLEAPTGELFFGEGSRLTVL.

This clone was recorded once. The CDR3 loop is CASSLSSWRDNEQFF. The CDR3, as DNA: TGTGCCAGCAGCTTGTCCAGTTGGAGGGACAATGAGCAGTTCTTC. This chain connects TRBV7-9 to TRBJ2-1, with D possibly matching TRBD2 (6 bases). Germline-derived CDR1 and CDR2 are SEHNR and FQNEAQ (reference sequence). Trimming took 3 bases from V and 5 from J, leaving 14 bases between them. The CDR3 spans 15 residues.

This chain connects TRBV29-1 to TRBJ2-7, with D possibly being TRBD2 (6 bases). The V end was cut by 6 bases, the J end by 4 bases, with 25 bases between. This CDR3 spans 16 amino acids. Germline V gene sequence: CDR1 SQVTM, CDR2 ANQGSEA. CDR3 coding DNA: TGCAGCGTGGGCACTGACCGGATCTCCGGGGGATACGAGCAGTACTTC. Amino acid sequence: CSVGTDRISGGYEQYF.

V and J are TRBV11-2 and TRBJ2-7; a weak D match, TRBD1 (6 bases). Deletions cut 1 base from V and 4 bases from J, with 11 bases between. Germline-derived CDR1 and CDR2 are SGHAT and FQNNGV. This CDR3 contains 14 residues. CDR3 region: CASSLVDRRYEQYF. In DNA, the CDR3 is TGTGCCAGCAGCTTAGTGGACAGACGATACGAGCAGTACTTC.

The J gene is TRBJ2-2, the V gene TRBV28; D is perhaps TRBD2 (5 bases). The V gene lost 6 bases and the J gene lost 1 base, with 9 bases spanning the gap. Germline V lookup: CDR1 MDHEN, CDR2 SYDVKM. The CDR3 has 14 residues. CDR3 sequence (DNA): TGTGCCAGCAGACCTGCGGGGAACACCGGGGAGCTGTTTTTT. As protein: CASRPAGNTGELFF.

This sequence joins TRBV7-2 and TRBJ1-3; possible D gene TRBD1, 5 bases. The CDR3 loop spans 16 amino acids. The V end was cut by 3 bases, the J end by 0 bases, with 12 bases between. Germline loops: CDR1 SGHTA, CDR2 FQGNSA. The CDR3 DNA sequence: TGTGCCAGCAGCTTGCGAGAACAGGTCTCTGGAAACACCATATATTTT. Protein product: CASSLREQVSGNTIYF.

This clone was seen only once. The rearrangement links TRBV6-5 to TRBJ1-2, with no clear D. This CDR3 has 13 residues. The germline gives CDR1 MNHEY, CDR2 SVGAGI. The V end was cut by 2 bases, the J end by 3 bases, with 7 bases between. As DNA, the CDR3 is TGTGCCAGCAGTTACGGACTGGACTATGGCTACACCTTC. This encodes CASSYGLDYGYTF.

This chain uses TRBV10-1 with TRBJ2-2; possible D gene TRBD2, 6 bases. Germline V gives CDR1 WNHNN, CDR2 SYGVQD (reference sequence). The V gene lost 3 bases and the J gene lost 7 bases, with 15 bases spanning the gap. This CDR3 has 15 amino acids. The CDR3 bases are TGCGCCAGCAGTGATCTCGGACTGGGAGGCGGGGAGCTGTTTTTT. Translating it yields CASSDLGLGGGELFF.